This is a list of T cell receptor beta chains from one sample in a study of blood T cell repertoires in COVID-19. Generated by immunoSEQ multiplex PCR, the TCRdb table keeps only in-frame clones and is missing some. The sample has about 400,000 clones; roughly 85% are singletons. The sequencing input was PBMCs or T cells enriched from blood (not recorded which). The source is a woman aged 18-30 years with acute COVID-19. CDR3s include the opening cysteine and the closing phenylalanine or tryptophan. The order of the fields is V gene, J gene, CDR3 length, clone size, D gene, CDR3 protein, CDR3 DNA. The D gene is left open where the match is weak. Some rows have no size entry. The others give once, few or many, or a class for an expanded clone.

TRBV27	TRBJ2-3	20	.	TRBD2	CASSLTIGGLAGESTDTQYF	TGTGCCAGCAGTTTAACCATAGGGGGCTTAGCGGGAGAGAGCACAGATACGCAGTATTTT
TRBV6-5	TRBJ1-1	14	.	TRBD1	CASRETGVNTEAFF	TGTGCCAGCAGGGAGACAGGGGTAAACACTGAAGCTTTCTTT
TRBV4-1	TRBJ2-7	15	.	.	CASSFRDSPAYEQYF	TGCGCCAGCAGCTTCCGGGACTCACCTGCCTACGAGCAGTACTTC
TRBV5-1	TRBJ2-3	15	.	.	CASSLGWGSTDTQYF	TGCGCCAGCAGCTTGGGTTGGGGCAGCACAGATACGCAGTATTTT
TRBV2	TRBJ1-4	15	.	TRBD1	CASSAGQGRGEKLFF	TGTGCCAGCAGTGCGGGACAGGGTCGGGGTGAAAAACTGTTTTTT
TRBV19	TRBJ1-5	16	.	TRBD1	CASSSINRGQNQPQHF	TGTGCCAGTAGTTCGATAAACAGGGGCCAAAATCAGCCCCAGCATTTT
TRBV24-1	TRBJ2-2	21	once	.	CATSDTSGRLLQFANTGELFF	TGTGCCACCAGTGATACCTCGGGGAGGCTGCTTCAGTTCGCGAACACCGGGGAGCTGTTTTTT
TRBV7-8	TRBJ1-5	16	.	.	CASNTGPQYSNQPQHF	TGTGCCAGCAATACAGGGCCCCAATATAGCAATCAGCCCCAGCATTTT
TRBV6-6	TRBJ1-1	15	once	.	CASSSGGGGATEAFF	TGTGCCAGCAGTTCCGGCGGGGGCGGGGCCACTGAAGCTTTCTTT
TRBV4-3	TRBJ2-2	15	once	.	CASSQQIVNTGELFF	TGCGCCAGCAGCCAACAGATTGTGAACACCGGGGAGCTGTTTTTT
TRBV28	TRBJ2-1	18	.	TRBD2	CASSLRLAGETSYNEQFF	TGTGCCAGCAGTTTACGACTAGCGGGAGAAACCTCCTACAATGAGCAGTTCTTC
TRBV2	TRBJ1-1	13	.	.	CASIIQGTPEAFF	TGTGCCAGCATTATACAGGGTACCCCTGAAGCTTTCTTT
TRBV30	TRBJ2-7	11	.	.	CAWSVGGEQYF	TGTGCCTGGAGTGTAGGGGGCGAGCAGTACTTC
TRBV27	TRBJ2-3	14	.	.	CASSSPPQTDTQYF	TGTGCCAGCAGTTCCCCTCCGCAGACAGATACGCAGTATTTT
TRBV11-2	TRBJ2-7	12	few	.	CASSLKPHEQYF	TGTGCCAGCAGCTTAAAGCCCCACGAGCAGTACTTC
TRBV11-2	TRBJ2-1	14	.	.	CASSSQRGRNEQFF	TGTGCCAGCAGCTCCCAACGGGGGAGGAATGAGCAGTTCTTC
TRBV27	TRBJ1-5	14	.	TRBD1	CASSRGTGYQPQHF	TGTGCCAGCAGTAGAGGGACAGGATATCAGCCCCAGCATTTT
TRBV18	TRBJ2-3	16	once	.	CASSPSRGSDTDTQYF	TGTGCCAGCTCACCCTCTCGGGGGAGTGATACAGATACGCAGTATTTT
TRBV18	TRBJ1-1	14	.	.	CASSMDTSNTEAFF	TGTGCCAGCTCAATGGACACATCGAACACTGAAGCTTTCTTT
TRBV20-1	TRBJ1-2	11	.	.	CSALRGGGYTF	TGCAGTGCCCTGAGGGGGGGTGGCTACACCTTC
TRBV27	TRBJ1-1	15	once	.	CASSAMGAPRPEAFF	TGTGCCAGCAGTGCGATGGGGGCCCCTAGACCTGAAGCTTTCTTT
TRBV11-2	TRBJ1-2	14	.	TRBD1	CASSLFGRQGFYTF	TGTGCCAGCAGCTTATTCGGGAGACAGGGGTTCTACACCTTC
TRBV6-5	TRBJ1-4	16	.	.	CASSYEGAPTNEKLFF	TGTGCCAGCAGTTACGAAGGGGCCCCAACTAATGAAAAACTGTTTTTT
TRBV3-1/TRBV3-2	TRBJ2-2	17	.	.	CASSQGAGIGNTGELFF	TGTGCCAGCAGCCAAGGTGCGGGGATTGGGAACACCGGGGAGCTGTTTTTT
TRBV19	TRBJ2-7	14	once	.	CASRDTGRTYEQYF	TGTGCCAGTAGGGATACAGGGCGAACCTACGAGCAGTACTTC
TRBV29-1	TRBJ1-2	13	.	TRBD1	CSVTGTGENGYTF	TGCAGCGTTACCGGGACAGGGGAGAATGGCTACACCTTC
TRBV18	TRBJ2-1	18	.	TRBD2	CASSPTRLKRDSYNEQFF	TGTGCCAGCTCACCAACGAGACTAAAGCGGGACTCCTACAATGAGCAGTTCTTC
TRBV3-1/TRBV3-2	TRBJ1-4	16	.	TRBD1	CASSQPNRGRDEKLFF	TGTGCCAGCAGCCAACCAAACAGGGGAAGGGATGAAAAACTGTTTTTT
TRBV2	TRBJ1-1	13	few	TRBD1	CASSGQGLAEAFF	TGTGCCAGCAGTGGACAGGGTTTGGCTGAAGCTTTCTTT
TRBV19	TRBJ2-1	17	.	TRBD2	CASSARTSGRYNNEQFF	TGTGCCAGTAGTGCCAGGACTAGCGGGAGGTACAACAATGAGCAGTTCTTC
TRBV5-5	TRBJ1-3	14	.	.	CASSLGRSGNTIYF	TGTGCCAGCAGCCTGGGGAGGTCTGGAAACACCATATATTTT
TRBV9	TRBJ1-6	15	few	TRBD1	CASSVSGQAWSPLHF	TGTGCCAGCAGCGTTTCAGGACAGGCCTGGTCACCCCTCCACTTT
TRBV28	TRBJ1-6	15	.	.	CASSLAGNGKSPLHF	TGTGCCAGCAGTTTAGCAGGGAATGGAAAGTCACCCCTCCACTTT
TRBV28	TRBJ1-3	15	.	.	CASSLGGFFGNTIYF	TGTGCCAGCAGTTTAGGGGGGTTTTTTGGAAACACCATATATTTT
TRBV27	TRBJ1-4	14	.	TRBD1	CASSLGQGAEKLFF	TGTGCCAGCAGTTTAGGACAGGGGGCTGAAAAACTGTTTTTT
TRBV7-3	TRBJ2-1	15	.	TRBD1	CASSPDRDNYNEQFF	TGTGCCAGCAGCCCCGACAGGGATAATTACAATGAGCAGTTCTTC
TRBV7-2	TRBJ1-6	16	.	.	CASSLSTSSYNSPLHF	TGTGCCAGCAGCTTATCCACGAGCTCCTATAATTCACCCCTCCACTTT
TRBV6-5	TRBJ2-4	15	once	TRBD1	CASSRRDRGKNIQYF	TGTGCCAGCAGTCGCCGGGACAGGGGCAAAAACATTCAGTACTTC
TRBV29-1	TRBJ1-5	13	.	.	CSVAVSLNQPQHF	TGCAGCGTTGCTGTGAGTCTCAATCAGCCCCAGCATTTT
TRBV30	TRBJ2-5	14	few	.	CAWSRNGVQETQYF	TGTGCCTGGAGTAGGAACGGGGTTCAAGAGACCCAGTACTTC
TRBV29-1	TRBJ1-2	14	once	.	CSVGNLTMNYGYTF	TGCAGCGTTGGAAACCTCACAATGAACTATGGCTACACCTTC
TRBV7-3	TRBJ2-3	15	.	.	CASSPKGGYADTQYF	TGTGCCAGCAGCCCAAAGGGCGGGTACGCGGATACGCAGTATTTT
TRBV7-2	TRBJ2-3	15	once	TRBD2	CASRRIAGEADTQYF	TGTGCCAGCAGGAGGATAGCGGGAGAAGCAGATACGCAGTATTTT
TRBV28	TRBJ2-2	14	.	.	CASNGRGRTGELFF	TGTGCCAGCAACGGCAGGGGCCGGACCGGGGAGCTGTTTTTT
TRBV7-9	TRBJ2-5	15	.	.	CASSLAAGRGETQYF	TGTGCCAGCAGCTTAGCGGCGGGGCGGGGAGAGACCCAGTACTTC
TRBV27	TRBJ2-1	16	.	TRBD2	CASNVFAAGVYNEQFF	TGTGCCAGCAACGTTTTTGCAGCGGGGGTTTACAATGAGCAGTTCTTC